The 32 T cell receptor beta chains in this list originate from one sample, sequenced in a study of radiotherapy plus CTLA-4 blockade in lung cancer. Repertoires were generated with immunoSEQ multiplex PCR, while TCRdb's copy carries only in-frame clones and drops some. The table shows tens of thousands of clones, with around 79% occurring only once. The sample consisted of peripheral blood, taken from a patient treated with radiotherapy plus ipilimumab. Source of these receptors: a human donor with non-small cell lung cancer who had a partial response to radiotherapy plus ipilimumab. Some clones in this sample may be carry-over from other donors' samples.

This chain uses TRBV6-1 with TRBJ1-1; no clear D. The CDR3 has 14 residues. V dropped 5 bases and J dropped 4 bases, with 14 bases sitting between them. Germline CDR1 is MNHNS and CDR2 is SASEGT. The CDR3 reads CASSHNMGGTEAFF. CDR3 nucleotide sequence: TGTGCCAGCAGTCACAATATGGGAGGCACTGAAGCTTTCTTT.

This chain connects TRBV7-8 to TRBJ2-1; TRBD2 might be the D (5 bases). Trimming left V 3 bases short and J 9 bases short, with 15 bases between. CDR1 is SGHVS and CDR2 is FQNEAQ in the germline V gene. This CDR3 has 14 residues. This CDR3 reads CASSFRPLRGEQFF. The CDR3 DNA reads TGTGCCAGCAGCTTTAGACCCCTTCGGGGTGAGCAGTTCTTC.

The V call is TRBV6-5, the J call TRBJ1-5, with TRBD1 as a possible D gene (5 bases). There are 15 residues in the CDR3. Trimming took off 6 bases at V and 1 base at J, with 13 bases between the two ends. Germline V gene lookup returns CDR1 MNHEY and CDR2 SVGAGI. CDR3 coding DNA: TGTGCCAGCAGCTCCCAGGGAAAGAGCAATCAGCCCCAGCATTTT. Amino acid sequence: CASSSQGKSNQPQHF.

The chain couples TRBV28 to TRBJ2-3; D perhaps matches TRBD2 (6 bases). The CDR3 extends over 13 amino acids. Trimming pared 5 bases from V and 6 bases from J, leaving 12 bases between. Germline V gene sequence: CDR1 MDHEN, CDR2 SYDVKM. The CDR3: CASSVGGRDTQYF. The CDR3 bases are TGTGCCAGCAGTGTCGGGGGTCGGGATACGCAGTATTTT.

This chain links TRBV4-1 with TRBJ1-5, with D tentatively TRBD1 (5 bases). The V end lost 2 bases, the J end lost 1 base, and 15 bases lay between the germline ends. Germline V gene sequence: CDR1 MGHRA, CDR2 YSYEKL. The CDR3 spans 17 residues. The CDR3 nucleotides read TGCGCCAGCAGCCAAAGAGCGGGACCTATGAGCAATCAGCCCCAGCATTTT. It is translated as CASSQRAGPMSNQPQHF.

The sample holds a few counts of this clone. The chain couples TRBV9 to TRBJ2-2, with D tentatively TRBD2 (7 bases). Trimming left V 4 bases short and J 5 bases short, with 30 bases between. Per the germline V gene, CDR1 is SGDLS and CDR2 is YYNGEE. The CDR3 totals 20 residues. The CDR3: CASSPTPAGAVLRGTGELFF. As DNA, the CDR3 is TGTGCCAGCAGCCCGACCCCGGCGGGGGCAGTTTTACGGGGGACCGGGGAGCTGTTTTTT.

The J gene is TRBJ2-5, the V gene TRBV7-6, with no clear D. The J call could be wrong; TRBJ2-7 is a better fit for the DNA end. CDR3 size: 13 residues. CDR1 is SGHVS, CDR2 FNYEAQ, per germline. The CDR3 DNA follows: TGTGCCAGCAGCTTAGCTTTCCGCTACGAGCAGTACTTC. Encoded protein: CASSLAFRYEQYF.

This CDR3 reads CASSLGTTNTGELFF. Here the CDR3 DNA reads TGCGCCAGCAGCTTGGGGACTACCAACACCGGGGAGCTGTTTTTT. The genes are TRBV5-1 and TRBJ2-2; D might be TRBD2 (6 bases). Per the germline V gene, CDR1 is SGHRS and CDR2 is YFSETQ. CDR3 length: 15 residues. V was cut by 0 bases and J by 2 bases, with 8 bases left in between.

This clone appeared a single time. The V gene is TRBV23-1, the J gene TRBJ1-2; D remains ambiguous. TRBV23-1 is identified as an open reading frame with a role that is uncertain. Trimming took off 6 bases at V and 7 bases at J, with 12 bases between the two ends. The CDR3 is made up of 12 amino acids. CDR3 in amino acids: CASRPGLGGYTF. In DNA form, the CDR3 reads TGCGCCAGCAGGCCGGGTTTGGGTGGCTACACCTTC.

CDR3 DNA sequence: TGTGCCAGCAGCTTAGGGGAGGGCGCAGATACGCAGTATTTT. Its protein product is CASSLGEGADTQYF. V usage is TRBV7-3 and J usage is TRBJ2-3, with 7 bases aligning to TRBD2. This CDR3 spans 14 amino acids. Germline V lookup: CDR1 SGHTA, CDR2 FQGTGA. The V and J ends lost 2 bases and 4 bases, in that order; junction bases with no gene match: 3.

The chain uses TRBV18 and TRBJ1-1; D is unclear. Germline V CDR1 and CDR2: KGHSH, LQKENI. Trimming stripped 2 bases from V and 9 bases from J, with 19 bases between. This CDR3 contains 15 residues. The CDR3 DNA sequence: TGTGCCAGCTCACCAGGAGAAATATGGCAAAGCAAAGCTTTCTTT. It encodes CASSPGEIWQSKAFF. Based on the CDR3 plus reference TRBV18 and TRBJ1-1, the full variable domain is NAGVMQNPRHLVRRRGQEARLRCSPMKGHSHVYWYRQLPEEGLKFMVYLQKENIIDESGMPKERFSAEFPKEGPSILRIQQVVRGDSAAYFCASSPGEIWQSKAFFGQGTRLTVV.

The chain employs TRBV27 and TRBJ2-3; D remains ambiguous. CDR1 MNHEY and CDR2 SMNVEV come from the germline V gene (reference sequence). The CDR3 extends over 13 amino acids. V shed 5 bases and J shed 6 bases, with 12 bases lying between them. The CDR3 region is CASSTYSGDTQYF. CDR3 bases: TGTGCCAGCAGTACGTACAGTGGGGATACGCAGTATTTT.

The CDR3 DNA reads as TGTGCCAGCAGCTTGGCCGGGGGGTATAGCAATCAGCCCCAGCATTTT. Protein sequence: CASSLAGGYSNQPQHF. V is TRBV5-8 and J is TRBJ1-5; D perhaps matches TRBD1 (5 bases). V lost 0 bases and J 0 bases, leaving 10 bases between the germline ends. This CDR3 is 16 amino acids long. Per the germline V gene, CDR1 is SGHTS and CDR2 is YDEGEE.

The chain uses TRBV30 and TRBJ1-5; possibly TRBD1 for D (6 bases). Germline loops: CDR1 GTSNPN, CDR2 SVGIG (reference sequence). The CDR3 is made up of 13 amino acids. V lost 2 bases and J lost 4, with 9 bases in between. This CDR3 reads CAWSLQGNQPQHF. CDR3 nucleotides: TGTGCCTGGAGTCTACAGGGTAATCAGCCCCAGCATTTT.

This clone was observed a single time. CDR3 sequence (DNA): TGTGCCACGGCTCGGGAAACTTACGAGCAGTACTTC. Residues: CATARETYEQYF. The V and J genes are TRBV6-6 and TRBJ2-7, with D possibly being TRBD2 (5 bases). Germline V CDR1 and CDR2: MNHNY, SVGAGI (reference sequence). Between the trimmed V and J ends, which lost 10 bases and 4 bases, there was a span of 14 bases. The CDR3 spans 12 residues.

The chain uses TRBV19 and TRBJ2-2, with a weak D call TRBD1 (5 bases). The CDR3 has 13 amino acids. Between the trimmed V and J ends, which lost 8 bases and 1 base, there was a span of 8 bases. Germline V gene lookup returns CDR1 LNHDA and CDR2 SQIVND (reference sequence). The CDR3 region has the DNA TGTGCCAGTTACACAGGGAACACCGGGGAGCTGTTTTTT. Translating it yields CASYTGNTGELFF.

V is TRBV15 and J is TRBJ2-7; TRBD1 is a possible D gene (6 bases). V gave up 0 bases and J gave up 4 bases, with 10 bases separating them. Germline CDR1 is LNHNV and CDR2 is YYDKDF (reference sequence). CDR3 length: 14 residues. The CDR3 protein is CATSRDPDSYEQYF. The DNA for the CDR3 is TGTGCCACCAGCAGAGACCCGGACAGTTACGAGCAGTACTTC.

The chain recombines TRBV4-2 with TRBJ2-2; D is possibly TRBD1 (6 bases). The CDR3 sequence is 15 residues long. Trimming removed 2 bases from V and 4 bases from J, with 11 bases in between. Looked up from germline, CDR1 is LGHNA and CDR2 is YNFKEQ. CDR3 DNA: TGTGCCAGCAGCCAATACACAGGGCCCACCGGGGAGCTGTTTTTT. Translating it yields CASSQYTGPTGELFF.

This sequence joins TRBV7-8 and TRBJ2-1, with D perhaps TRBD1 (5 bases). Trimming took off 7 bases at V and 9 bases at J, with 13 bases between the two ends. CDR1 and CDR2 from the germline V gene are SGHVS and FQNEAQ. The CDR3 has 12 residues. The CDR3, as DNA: TGTGCCAGCACTGGGGCCCCTTCTGAGCAGTTCTTC. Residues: CASTGAPSEQFF.

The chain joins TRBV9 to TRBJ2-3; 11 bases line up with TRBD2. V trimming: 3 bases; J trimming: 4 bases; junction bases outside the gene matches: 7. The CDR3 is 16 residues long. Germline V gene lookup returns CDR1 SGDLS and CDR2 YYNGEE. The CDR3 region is CASSGWLAGGPDTQYF. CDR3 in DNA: TGTGCCAGCAGCGGATGGTTAGCGGGGGGGCCAGATACGCAGTATTTT.

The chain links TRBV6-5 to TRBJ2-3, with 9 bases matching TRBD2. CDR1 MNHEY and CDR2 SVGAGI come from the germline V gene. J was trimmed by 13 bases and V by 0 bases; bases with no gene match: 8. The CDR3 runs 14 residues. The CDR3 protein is CASSYSASGDLEYF. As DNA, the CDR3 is TGTGCCAGCAGTTACTCCGCTAGCGGGGATTTGGAGTATTTT.

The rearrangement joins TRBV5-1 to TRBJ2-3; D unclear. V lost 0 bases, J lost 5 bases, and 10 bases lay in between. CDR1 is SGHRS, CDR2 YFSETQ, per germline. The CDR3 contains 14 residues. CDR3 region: CASSLDSPRDTQYF. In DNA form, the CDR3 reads TGCGCCAGCAGCTTGGACAGCCCCAGAGATACGCAGTATTTT.

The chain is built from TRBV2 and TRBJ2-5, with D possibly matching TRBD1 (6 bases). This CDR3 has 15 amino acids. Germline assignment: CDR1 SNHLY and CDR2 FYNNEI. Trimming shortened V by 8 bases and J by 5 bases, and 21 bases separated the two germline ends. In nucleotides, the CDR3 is TGTGCCAGCGTGGTTGGGACCTCGAGGGGGGAGACCCAGTACTTC. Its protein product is CASVVGTSRGETQYF. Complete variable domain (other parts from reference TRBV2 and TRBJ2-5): EPEVTQTPSHQVTQMGQEVILRCVPISNHLYFYWYRQILGQKVEFLVSFYNNEISEKSEIFDDQFSVERPDGSNFTLKIRSTKLEDSAMYFCASVVGTSRGETQYFGPGTRLLVL.

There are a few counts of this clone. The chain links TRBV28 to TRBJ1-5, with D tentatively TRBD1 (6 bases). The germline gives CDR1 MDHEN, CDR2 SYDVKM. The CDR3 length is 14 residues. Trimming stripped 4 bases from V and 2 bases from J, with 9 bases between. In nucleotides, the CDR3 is TGTGCCAGCAGTTCCCGACAGGGCAATCAGCCCCAGCATTTT. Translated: CASSSRQGNQPQHF.

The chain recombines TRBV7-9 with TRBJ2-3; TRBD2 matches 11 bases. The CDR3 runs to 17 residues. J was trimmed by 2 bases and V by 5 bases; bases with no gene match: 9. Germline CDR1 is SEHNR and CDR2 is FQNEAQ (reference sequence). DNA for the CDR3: TGTGCCAGCAGCCAAGGGGGGACTAGCGGAGTCACAGATACGCAGTATTTT. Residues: CASSQGGTSGVTDTQYF.

The DNA of the CDR3 is TGTGCCAGCAGCCCTGGGCTAGCGGGAGTCGAGCAGTACTTC. The encoded protein is CASSPGLAGVEQYF. This rearrangement joins TRBV7-9 to TRBJ2-7, with 10 nucleotides matching TRBD2. The CDR3 is 14 amino acids. The germline CDR1 and CDR2 sequences are SEHNR and FQNEAQ (reference sequence). The junction had 7 bases not matched to a gene; V was cut back by 5 bases and J by 6 bases. Together with reference TRBV7-9 and TRBJ2-7, the CDR3 gives the full variable domain: DTGVSQNPRHKITKRGQNVTFRCDPISEHNRLYWYRQTLGQGPEFLTYFQNEAQLEKSRLLSDRFSAERPKGSFSTLEIQRTEQGDSAMYLCASSPGLAGVEQYFGPGTRLTVT.

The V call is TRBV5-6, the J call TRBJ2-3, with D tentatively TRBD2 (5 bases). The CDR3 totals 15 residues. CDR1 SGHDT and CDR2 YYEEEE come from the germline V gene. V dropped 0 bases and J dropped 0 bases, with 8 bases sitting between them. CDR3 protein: CASSLGGGSTDTQYF. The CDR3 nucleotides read TGTGCCAGCAGCTTGGGTGGCGGGAGCACAGATACGCAGTATTTT.

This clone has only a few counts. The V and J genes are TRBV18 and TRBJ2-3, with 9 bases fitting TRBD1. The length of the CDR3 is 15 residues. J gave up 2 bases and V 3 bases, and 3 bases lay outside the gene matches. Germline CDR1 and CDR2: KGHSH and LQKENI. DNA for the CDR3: TGTGCCAGCTCACCCGGGACAGGGCACACAGATACGCAGTATTTT. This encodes CASSPGTGHTDTQYF.

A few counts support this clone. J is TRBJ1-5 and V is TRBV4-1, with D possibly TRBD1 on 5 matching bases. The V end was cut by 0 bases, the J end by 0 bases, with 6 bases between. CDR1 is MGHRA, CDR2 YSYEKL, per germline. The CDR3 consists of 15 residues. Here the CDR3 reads CASSQEGDSNQPQHF. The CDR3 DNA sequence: TGCGCCAGCAGCCAAGAAGGGGATAGCAATCAGCCCCAGCATTTT.

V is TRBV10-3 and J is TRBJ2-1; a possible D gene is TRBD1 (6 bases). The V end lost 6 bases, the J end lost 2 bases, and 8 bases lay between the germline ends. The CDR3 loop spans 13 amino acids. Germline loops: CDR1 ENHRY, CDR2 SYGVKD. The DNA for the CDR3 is TGTGCCATCAGGGACAGCGCCTACAATGAGCAGTTCTTC. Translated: CAIRDSAYNEQFF.

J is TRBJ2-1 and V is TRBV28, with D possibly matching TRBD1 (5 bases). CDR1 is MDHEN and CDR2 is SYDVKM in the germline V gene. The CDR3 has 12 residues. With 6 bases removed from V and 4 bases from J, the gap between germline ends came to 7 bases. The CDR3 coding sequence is TGTGCCAGCAGCGACAGTTACAATGAGCAGTTCTTC. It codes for CASSDSYNEQFF.

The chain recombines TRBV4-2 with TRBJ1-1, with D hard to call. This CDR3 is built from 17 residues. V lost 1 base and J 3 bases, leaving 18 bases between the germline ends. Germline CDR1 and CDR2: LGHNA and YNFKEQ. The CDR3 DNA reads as TGTGCCAGCAGCCAAGTTATGTCCGGGGTCAGGTACACTGAAGCTTTCTTT. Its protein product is CASSQVMSGVRYTEAFF.